This T cell receptor beta chain was documented in a study of response to subunit inactivated influenza vaccine. This clonotype was recorded at least ten times. V lost 3 bases and J 2 bases, leaving 11 bases between the germline ends. The CDR3 totals 14 residues. Per germline, CDR1 SGHRS and CDR2 YFSETQ. TCRdb itself ran the RT-PCR reads through MiXCR, one entry per CDR3 protein. Among 250,000 to 350,000 distinct CDR3 sequences listed, 22% were seen once. The V gene is TRBV5-1, the J gene TRBJ1-1; a weak D match, TRBD1 (6 bases). The sequences come from PBMCs from blood, collected around 22 months after vaccination. The sequence was obtained from a man between 50 and 75 years old who received an inactivated influenza vaccine. CDR3 loop: CASSSGQINTEAFF. CDR3 sequence (DNA): TGCGCCAGCAGCTCCGGACAGATCAACACTGAAGCTTTCTTT.